This record looks at one T cell receptor (beta chain) sequence and its context. Its antigen is as yet unknown. Primers for the PCR totalled 60 Vbeta and 13 Jbeta. Measured with immunoSEQ multiplex PCR; TCRdb has only the in-frame clones, and not every one. The table has around 130,000 clones, about two thirds seen once. The data were taken from a study of cytomegalovirus exposure and HLA in healthy donors. Overall study findings and caveats: Being indistinguishable, some V segments were excluded, TRBV6-2 and TRBV6-3 among them. It was confirmed in vitro that three of the CMV-associated chains were specific for CMV antigens.

The CDR3 extends over 14 amino acids. Germline V lookup: CDR1 MNHEY, CDR2 SMNVEV (reference sequence). This receptor was identified in a woman in her sixties in good health and CMV-seropositive. V usage is TRBV27 and J usage is TRBJ2-5, with 9 positions matching TRBD1. The J call may be incorrect, as the DNA end agrees better with TRBJ2-7. The material sequenced was PBMCs. The DNA for the CDR3 is TGTGCCAGCAGTTTGGGACAGGGACTGGGCGAGCAGTACTTC. Amino acid sequence: CASSLGQGLGEQYF.